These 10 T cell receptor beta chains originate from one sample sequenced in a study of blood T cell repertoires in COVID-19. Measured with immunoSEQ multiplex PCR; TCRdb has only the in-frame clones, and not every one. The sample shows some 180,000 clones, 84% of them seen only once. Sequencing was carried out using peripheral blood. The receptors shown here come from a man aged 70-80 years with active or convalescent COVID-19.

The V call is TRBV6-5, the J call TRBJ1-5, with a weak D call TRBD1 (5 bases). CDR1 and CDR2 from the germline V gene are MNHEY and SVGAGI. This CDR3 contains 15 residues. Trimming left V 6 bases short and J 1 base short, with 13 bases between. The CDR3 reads CASSNTGLSNQPQHF. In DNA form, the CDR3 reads TGTGCCAGCAGCAACACAGGATTGAGCAATCAGCCCCAGCATTTT.

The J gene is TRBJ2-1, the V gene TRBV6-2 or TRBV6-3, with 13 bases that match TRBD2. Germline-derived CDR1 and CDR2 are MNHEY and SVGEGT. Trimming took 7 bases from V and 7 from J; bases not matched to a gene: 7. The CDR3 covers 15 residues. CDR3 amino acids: CASTPKGLAGNEQFF. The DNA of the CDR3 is TGTGCCAGCACCCCAAAGGGACTAGCGGGGAATGAGCAGTTCTTC.

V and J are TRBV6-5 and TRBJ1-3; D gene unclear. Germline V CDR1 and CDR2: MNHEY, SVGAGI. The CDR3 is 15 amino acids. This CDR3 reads CAAGVGRVTGNTIYF. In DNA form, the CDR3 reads TGTGCTGCCGGAGTAGGGAGGGTCACTGGAAACACCATATATTTT.

The CDR3: CASSPPGRAVGTEAFF. The CDR3 nucleotides read TGTGCCAGCAGCCCTCCGGGGAGGGCAGTTGGCACTGAAGCTTTCTTT. The rearrangement joins TRBV7-9 to TRBJ1-1; D is unresolved. Trimming took 5 bases from V and 4 from J, leaving 20 bases between them. In germline, CDR1 is SEHNR, CDR2 FQNEAQ (reference sequence). The CDR3 spans 16 residues.

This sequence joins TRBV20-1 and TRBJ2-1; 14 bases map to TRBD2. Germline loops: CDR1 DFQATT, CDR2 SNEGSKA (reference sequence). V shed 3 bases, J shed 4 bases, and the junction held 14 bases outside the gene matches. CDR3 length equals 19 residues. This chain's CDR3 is CSASPGLAGVVLSYNEQFF. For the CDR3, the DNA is TGCAGTGCTAGTCCGGGACTAGCGGGAGTCGTTCTCTCTTACAATGAGCAGTTCTTC.

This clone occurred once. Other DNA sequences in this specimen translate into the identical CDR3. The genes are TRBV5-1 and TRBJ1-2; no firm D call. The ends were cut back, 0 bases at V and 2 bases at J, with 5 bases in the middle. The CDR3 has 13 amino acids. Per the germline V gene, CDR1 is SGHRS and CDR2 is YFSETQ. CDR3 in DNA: TGCGCCAGCAGCTTGGCGGTAAACTATGGCTACACCTTC. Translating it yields CASSLAVNYGYTF.

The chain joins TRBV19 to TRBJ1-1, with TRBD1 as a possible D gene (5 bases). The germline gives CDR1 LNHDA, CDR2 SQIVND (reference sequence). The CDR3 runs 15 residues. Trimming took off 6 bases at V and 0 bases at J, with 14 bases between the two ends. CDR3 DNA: TGTGCCAGTAGAGAGTCAGGGCAAATGAACACTGAAGCTTTCTTT. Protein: CASRESGQMNTEAFF.

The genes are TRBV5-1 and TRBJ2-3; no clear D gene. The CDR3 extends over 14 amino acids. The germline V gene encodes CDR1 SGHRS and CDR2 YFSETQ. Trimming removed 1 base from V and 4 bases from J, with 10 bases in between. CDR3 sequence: CASSLKAEADTQYF. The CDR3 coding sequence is TGCGCCAGCAGCTTGAAGGCCGAGGCAGATACGCAGTATTTT.

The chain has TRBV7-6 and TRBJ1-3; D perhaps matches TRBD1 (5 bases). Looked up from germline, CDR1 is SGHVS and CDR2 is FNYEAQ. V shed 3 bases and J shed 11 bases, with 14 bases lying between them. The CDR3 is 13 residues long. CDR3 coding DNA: TGTGCCAGCAGCTTGTCAGGGCCCTACGCCATATATTTT. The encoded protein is CASSLSGPYAIYF. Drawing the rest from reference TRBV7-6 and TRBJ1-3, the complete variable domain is GAGVSQSPRYKVTKRGQDVALRCDPISGHVSLYWYRQALGQGPEFLTYFNYEAQQDKSGLPNDRFSAERPEGSISTLTIQRTEQRDSAMYRCASSLSGPYAIYFGEGSWLTVV.

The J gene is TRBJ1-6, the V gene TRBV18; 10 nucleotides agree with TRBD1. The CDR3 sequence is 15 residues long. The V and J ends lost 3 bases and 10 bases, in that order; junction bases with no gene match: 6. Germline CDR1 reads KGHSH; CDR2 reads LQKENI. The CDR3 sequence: CASSPGTGDNSPLHF. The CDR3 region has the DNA TGTGCCAGCTCACCGGGGACAGGGGACAACTCACCCCTCCACTTT.